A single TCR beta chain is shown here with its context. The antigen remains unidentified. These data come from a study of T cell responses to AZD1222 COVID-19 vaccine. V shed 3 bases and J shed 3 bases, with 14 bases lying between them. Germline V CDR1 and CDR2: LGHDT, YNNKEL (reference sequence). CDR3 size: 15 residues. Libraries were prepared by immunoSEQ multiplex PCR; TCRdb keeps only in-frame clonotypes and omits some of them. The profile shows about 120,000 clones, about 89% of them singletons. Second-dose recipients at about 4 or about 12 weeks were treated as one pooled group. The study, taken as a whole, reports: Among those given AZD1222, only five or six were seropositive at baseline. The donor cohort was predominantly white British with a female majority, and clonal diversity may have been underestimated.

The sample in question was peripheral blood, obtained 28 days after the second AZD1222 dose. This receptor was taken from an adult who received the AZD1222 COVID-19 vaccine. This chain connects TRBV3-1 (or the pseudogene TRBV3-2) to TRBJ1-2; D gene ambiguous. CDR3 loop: CASSHAAGKDYGYTF. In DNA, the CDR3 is TGTGCCAGCAGCCATGCGGCGGGGAAGGACTATGGCTACACCTTC.